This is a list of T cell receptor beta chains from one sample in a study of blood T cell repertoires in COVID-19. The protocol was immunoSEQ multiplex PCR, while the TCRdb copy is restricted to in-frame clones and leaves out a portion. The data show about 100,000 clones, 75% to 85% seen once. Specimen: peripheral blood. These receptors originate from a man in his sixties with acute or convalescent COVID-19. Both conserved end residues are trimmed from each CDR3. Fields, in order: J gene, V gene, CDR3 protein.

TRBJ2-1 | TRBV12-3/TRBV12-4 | ASSYVPGGEQF
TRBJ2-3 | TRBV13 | ASSLRTLPYRTDTQY
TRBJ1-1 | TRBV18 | ASSEHRDTEAF
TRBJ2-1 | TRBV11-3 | ASSQGTSGRFSYNEQF
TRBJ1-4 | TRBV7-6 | ASSLRGRQGVGSNEKLF
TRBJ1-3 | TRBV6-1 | ASSEQGRRNTIY
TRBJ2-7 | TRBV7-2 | ASSPDRFEQY
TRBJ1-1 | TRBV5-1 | ASSLADRGQGAF
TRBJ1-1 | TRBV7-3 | ASSLGGTVTEAF
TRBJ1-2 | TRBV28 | ASSPRIRRQAHGYT
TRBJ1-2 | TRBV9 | ASSGRQSAANYGYT
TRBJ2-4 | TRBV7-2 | ASSLDSQGNIQY
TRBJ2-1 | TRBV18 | ASSPGTTENEQF
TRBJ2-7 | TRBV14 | ASSLGTGGEQY
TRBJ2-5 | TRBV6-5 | ASTARGAGETQY
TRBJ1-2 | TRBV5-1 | ASSFQTGYGYT
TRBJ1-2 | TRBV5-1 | ASSLASFNYGYT
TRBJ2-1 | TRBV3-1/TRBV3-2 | ASSQDPPSGRGNEQF
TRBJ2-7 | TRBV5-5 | ASSPGTNYEQY
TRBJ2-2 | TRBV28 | ASSFPQSSGRAANGELF
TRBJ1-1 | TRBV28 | ASRRTGDAHNTEAF
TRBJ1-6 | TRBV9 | ASSVGAFSYNSPLH
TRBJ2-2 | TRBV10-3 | AIRGGTPAGELF
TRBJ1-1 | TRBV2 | ASSKTPRQVMNTEAF
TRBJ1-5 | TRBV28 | ASSSLQGTGGGQPQH
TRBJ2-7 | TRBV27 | ASTRRWGTYEQY
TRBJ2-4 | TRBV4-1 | ASSQENWGRVNLAKNIQY
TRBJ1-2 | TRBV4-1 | ASSQWHIGQTYFNYGYT
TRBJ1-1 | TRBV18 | ASSPGRGPVLAF
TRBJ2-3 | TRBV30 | AWTQGFITDTQY
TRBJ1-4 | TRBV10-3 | AISEGTGFEKLF
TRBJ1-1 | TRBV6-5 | ASSTMNTEAF
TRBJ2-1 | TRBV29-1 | SASRGLAGSTYNEQF
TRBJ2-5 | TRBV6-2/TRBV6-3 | ASSYGQGELGETQY
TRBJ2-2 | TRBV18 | ASSPPGQGSRELF
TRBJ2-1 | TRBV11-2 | ASSLAAGEVNEQF
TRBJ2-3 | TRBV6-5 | ASMRLAGVPDTQY
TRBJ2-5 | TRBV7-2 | ASSFQRGGLETQY
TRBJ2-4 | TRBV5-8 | ASSWSAGRGKNIQY
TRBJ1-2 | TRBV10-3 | AIRLTGDYGYT
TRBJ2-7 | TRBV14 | ASSQAFGTGFLYEQY
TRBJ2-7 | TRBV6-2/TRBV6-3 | ASSISSYEQY
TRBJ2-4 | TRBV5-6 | ASSLGGTVNIQY